The entry below gives a single TCR beta chain sequence along with its context. The repertoire was sequenced with immunoSEQ multiplex PCR; TCRdb's copy has only in-frame clones and lacks some. The repertoire holds 84,000 or so clones, less than 95% seen once, with around 0.25% in the top ten. This entry belongs to a study of technical replicates of blood from a few donors. The CDR3 length is 13 residues. Germline CDR1 ENHRY, CDR2 SYGVKD. V lost 4 bases to trimming and J lost 7 bases, with 8 bases between them. Sequenced material: T cells isolated from PBMCs. This clonotype was sampled from a human donor in good health. The rearrangement uses TRBV10-3 and TRBJ1-6; TRBD1 might be the D (5 bases). DNA for the CDR3: TGTGCCATCAGTGGCCAGGGAAATTCACCCCTCCACTTT. It codes for CAISGQGNSPLHF.